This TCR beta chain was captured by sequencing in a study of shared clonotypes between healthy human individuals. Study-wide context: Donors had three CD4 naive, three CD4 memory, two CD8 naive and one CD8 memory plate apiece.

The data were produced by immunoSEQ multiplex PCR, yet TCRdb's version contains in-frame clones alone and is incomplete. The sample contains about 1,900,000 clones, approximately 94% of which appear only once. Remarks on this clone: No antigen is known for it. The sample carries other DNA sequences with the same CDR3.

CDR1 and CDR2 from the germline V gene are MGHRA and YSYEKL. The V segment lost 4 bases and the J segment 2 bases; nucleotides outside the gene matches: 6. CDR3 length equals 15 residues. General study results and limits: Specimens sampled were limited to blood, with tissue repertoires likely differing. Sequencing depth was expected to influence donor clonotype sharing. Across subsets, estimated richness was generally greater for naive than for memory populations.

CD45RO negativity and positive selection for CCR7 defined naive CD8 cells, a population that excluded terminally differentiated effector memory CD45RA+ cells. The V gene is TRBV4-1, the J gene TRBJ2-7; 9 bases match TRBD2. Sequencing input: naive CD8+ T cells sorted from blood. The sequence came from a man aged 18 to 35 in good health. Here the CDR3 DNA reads TGCGCCAGCAGCCTCCTGGCGGGAGGGCCCTACGAGCAGTACTTC. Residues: CASSLLAGGPYEQYF.